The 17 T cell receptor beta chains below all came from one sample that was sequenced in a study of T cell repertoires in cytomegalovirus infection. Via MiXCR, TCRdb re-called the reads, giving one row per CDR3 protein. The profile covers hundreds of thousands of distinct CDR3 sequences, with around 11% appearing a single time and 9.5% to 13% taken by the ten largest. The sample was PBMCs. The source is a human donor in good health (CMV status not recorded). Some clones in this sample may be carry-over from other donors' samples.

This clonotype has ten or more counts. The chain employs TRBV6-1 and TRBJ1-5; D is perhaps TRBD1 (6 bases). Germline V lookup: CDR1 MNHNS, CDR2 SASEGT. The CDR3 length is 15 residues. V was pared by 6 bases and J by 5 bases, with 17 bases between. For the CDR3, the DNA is TGTGCCAGCAGAGACGACGATTGGGGGCATCAGCCCCAGCATTTT. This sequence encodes CASRDDDWGHQPQHF.

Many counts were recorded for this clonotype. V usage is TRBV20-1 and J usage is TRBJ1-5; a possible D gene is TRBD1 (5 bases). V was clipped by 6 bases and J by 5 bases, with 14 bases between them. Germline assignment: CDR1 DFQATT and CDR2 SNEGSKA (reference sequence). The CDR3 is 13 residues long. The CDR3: CSAEGESYQPQHF. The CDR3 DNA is TGCAGTGCGGAAGGGGAGAGTTATCAGCCCCAGCATTTT.

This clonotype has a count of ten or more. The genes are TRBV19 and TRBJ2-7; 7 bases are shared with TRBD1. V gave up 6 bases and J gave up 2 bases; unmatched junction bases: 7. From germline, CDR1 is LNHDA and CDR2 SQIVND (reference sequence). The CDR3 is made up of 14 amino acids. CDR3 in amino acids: CASRIRDSTYEQYF. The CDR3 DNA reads TGTGCCAGTAGAATCCGGGACAGCACCTACGAGCAGTACTTC.

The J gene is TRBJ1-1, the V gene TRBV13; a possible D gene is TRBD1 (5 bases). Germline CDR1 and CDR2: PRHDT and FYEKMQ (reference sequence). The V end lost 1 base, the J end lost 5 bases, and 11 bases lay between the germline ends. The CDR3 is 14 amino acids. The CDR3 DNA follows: TGTGCCAGCAGCTTAGCTGGGGCGTTGACTGAAGCTTTCTTT. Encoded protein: CASSLAGALTEAFF.

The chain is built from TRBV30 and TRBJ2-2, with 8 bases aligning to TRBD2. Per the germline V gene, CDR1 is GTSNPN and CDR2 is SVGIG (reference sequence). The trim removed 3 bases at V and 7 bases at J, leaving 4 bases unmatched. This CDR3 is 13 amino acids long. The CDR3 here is CAWSGRAGGELFF. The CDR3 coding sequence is TGTGCCTGGAGCGGGAGGGCGGGCGGGGAGCTGTTTTTT.

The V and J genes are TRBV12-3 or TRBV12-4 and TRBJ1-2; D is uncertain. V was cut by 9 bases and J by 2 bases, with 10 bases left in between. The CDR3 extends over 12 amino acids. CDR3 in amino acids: CASDRGNYGYTF. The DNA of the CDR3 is TGTGCCAGTGATCGGGGAAACTATGGCTACACCTTC.

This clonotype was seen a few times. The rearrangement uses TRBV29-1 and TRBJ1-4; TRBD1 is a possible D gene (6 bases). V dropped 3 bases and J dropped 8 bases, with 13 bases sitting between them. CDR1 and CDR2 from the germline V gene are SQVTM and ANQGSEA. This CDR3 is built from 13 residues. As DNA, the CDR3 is TGCAGCGTTGAGGGCCAGGGGAAGGAAAAACTGTTTTTT. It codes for CSVEGQGKEKLFF.

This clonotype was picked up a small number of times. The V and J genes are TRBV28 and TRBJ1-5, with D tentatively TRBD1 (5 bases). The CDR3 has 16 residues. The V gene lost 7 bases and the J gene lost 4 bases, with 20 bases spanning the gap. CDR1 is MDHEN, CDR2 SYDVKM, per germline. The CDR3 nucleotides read TGTGCCAGCATTTTCGGGGCTGGGGCGGAAAATCAGCCCCAGCATTTT. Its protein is CASIFGAGAENQPQHF.

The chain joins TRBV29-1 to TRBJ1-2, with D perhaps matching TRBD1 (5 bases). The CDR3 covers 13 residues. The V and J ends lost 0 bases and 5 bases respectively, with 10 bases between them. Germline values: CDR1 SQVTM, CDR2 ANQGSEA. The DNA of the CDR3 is TGCAGCGTTGAAGAGGGGGGATATTATGGCTACACCTTC. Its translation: CSVEEGGYYGYTF.

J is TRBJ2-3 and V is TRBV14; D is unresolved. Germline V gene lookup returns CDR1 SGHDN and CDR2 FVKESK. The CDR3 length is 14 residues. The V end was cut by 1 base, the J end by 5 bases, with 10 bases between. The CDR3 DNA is TGTGCCAGCAGCCAAGTCCCCTACGGAGATACGCAGTATTTT. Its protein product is CASSQVPYGDTQYF.

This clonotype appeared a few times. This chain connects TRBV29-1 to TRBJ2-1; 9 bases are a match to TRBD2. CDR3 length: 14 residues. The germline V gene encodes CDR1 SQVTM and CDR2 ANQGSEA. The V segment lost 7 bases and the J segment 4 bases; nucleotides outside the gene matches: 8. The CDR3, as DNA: TGCAGCGCGGGGCTAGCGGGGCAATACAATGAGCAGTTCTTC. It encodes CSAGLAGQYNEQFF.

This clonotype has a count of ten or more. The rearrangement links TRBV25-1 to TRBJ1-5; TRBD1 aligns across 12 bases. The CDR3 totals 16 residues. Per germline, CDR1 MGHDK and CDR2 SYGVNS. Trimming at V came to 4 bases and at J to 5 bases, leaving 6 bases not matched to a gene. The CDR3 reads CASSAQGTGGHQPQHF. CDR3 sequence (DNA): TGTGCCAGCAGTGCCCAAGGGACAGGGGGCCATCAGCCCCAGCATTTT.

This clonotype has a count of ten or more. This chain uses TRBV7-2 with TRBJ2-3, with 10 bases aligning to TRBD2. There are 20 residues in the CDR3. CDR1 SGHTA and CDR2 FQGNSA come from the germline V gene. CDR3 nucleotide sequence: TGTGCAGCGGCCTCTACGTCTGGGCTAGCGGGAGTATTTCGGTCGGATACGCAGTATTTT. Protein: CAAASTSGLAGVFRSDTQYF.

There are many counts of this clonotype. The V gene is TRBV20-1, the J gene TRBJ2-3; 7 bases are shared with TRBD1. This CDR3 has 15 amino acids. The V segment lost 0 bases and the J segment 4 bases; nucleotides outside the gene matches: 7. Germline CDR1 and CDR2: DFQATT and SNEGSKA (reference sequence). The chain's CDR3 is CSARDYGQDADTQYF. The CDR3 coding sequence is TGCAGTGCTAGAGACTACGGACAGGACGCAGATACGCAGTATTTT.

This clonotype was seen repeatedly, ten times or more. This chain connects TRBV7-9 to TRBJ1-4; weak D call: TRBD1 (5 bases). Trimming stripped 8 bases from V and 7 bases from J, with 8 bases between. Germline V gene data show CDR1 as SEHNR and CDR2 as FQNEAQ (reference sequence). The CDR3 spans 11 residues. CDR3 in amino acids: CASGGGEKLFF. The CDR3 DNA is TGTGCCAGCGGGGGGGGTGAAAAACTGTTTTTT.

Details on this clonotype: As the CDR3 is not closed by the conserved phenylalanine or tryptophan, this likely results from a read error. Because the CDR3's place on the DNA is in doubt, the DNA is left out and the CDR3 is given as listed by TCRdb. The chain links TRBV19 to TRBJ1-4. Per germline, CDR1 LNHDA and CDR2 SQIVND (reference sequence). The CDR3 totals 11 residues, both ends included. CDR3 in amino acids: CASSAVDTVYL.

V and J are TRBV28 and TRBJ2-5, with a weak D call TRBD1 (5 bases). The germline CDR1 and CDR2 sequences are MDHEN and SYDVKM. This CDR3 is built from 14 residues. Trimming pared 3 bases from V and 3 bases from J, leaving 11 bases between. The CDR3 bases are TGTGCCAGCAGTTTGGTAGGGGCCGAAGAGACCCAGTACTTC. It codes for CASSLVGAEETQYF.